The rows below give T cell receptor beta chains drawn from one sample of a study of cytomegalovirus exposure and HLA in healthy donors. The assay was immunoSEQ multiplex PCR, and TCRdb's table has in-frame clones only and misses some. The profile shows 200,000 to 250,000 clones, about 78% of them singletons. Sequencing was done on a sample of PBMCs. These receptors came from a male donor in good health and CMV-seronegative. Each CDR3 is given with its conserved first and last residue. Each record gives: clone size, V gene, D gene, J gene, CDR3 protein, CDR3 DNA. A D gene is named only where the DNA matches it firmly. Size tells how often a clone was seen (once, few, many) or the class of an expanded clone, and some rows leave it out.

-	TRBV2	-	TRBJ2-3	CASIRTTTDTQYF	TGTGCCAGCATCCGGACTACCACAGATACGCAGTATTTT
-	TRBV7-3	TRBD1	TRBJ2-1	CASSPVRGPGQFF	TGTGCCAGCAGCCCTGTTAGGGGGCCCGGGCAGTTCTTC
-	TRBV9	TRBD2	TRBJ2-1	CASSVGVGKGLAVNEQFF	TGTGCCAGCAGCGTAGGTGTGGGTAAGGGACTAGCGGTAAATGAGCAGTTCTTC
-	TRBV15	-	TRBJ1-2	CATSRPLYGYTF	TGTGCCACCAGCAGACCCCTCTATGGCTACACCTTC
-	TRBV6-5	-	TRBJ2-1	CASSYRGNEQFF	TGTGCCAGCAGTTACAGGGGCAATGAGCAGTTCTTC
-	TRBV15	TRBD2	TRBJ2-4	CATSRSGLADAKNIQYF	TGTGCCACCAGCAGGTCCGGGCTAGCGGATGCCAAAAACATTCAGTACTTC
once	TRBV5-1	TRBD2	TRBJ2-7	CASSWGTSGSAYEQYF	TGCGCCAGCAGCTGGGGGACTAGCGGGAGTGCCTACGAGCAGTACTTC
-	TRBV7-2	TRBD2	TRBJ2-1	CASSSRTSGSRNEQFF	TGTGCCAGCAGCTCCCGAACTAGCGGGAGTCGGAATGAGCAGTTCTTC
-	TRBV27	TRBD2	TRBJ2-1	CASSPTSGRAGEQFF	TGTGCCAGCAGCCCTACTAGCGGGAGGGCGGGTGAGCAGTTCTTC
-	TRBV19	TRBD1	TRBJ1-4	CASSNDRASNEKLFF	TGTGCCAGTAGTAATGACAGGGCATCTAATGAAAAACTGTTTTTT
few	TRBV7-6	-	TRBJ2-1	CASSFVSRSNEQFF	TGTGCCAGCAGCTTCGTCTCCCGCAGCAATGAGCAGTTCTTC
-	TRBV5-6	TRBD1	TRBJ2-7	CASSLGTGVHEQYF	TGTGCCAGCAGCTTGGGGACAGGGGTCCACGAGCAGTACTTC
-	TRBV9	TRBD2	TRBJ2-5	CASSVEIAGAQETQYF	TGTGCCAGCAGCGTAGAGATAGCGGGAGCCCAAGAGACCCAGTACTTC
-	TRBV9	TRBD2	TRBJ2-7	CASSVGDSGRYEQYF	TGTGCCAGCAGCGTAGGAGATAGCGGGAGGTACGAGCAGTACTTC
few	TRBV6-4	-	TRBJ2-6	CASSDSSGANVLAF	TGTGCCAGCAGTGACAGCTCTGGGGCCAACGTCCTGGCTTTC
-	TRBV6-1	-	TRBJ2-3	CASSEALTGSTDTQYF	TGTGCCAGCAGTGAAGCGCTCACAGGTAGCACAGATACGCAGTATTTT
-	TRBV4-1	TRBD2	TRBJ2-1	CASSQGEREISEQFF	TGCGCCAGCAGCCAAGGGGAGCGGGAGATTAGTGAGCAGTTCTTC
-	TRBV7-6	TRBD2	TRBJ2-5	CASSSGTSGMGETQYF	TGTGCCAGCAGCTCAGGGACTAGCGGGATGGGGGAGACCCAGTACTTC
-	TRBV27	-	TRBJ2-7	CASSLLADYEQYF	TGTGCCAGCAGTTTATTAGCCGACTACGAGCAGTACTTC
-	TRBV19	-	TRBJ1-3	CASQKGGNTIYF	TGTGCCTCCCAGAAGGGGGGAAACACCATATATTTT
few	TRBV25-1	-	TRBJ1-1	CASSECLDCYPWDTEAFF	TGTGCCAGCAGTGAATGCCTTGACTGCTACCCCTGGGACACTGAAGCTTTCTTT
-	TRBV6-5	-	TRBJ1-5	CASSYDNRVGQPQHF	TGTGCCAGCAGTTATGATAACAGGGTTGGGCAGCCCCAGCATTTT
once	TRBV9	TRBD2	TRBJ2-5	CASSLGTSGVQETQYF	TGTGCCAGCAGCCTCGGGACTAGCGGGGTCCAAGAGACCCAGTACTTC
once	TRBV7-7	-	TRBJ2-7	CASSLAASSSYEQYF	TGTGCCAGCAGCTTAGCCGCCAGTTCCTCCTACGAGCAGTACTTC
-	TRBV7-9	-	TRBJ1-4	CASRRTGPLNEKLFF	TGTGCCAGCAGAAGAACAGGGCCCCTTAATGAAAAACTGTTTTTT
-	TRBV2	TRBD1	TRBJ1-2	CASRGTQGAERDGYTF	TGTGCCAGCAGGGGAACCCAGGGGGCGGAACGAGATGGCTACACCTTC
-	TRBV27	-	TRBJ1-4	CAIPTGVSTSATNEKLFF	TGTGCCATCCCAACCGGAGTCAGCACCTCCGCAACTAATGAAAAACTGTTTTTT
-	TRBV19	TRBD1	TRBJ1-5	CASSMDRARNQPQHF	TGTGCCAGTAGTATGGACAGGGCAAGGAATCAGCCCCAGCATTTT
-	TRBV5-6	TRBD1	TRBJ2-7	CASSLQGILYEQYF	TGTGCCAGCAGCTTACAGGGGATCCTCTACGAGCAGTACTTC
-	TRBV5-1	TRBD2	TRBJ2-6	CASSLGLAGGPEGSGANVLTF	TGCGCCAGCAGCTTAGGACTAGCGGGAGGGCCCGAGGGGTCTGGGGCCAACGTCCTGACTTTC
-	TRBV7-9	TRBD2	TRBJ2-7	CASSLDSGGSGTYEQYF	TGTGCCAGCAGCTTAGACTCGGGGGGTAGCGGTACCTACGAGCAGTACTTC
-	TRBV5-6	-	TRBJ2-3	CASSFFLESTDTQYF	TGTGCCAGCAGCTTCTTTCTAGAGAGCACAGATACGCAGTATTTT
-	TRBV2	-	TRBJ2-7	CASRGGPYEQYF	TGTGCCAGCAGAGGAGGCCCCTACGAGCAGTACTTC
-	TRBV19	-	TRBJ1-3	CASSILQVPGNTIYF	TGTGCCAGTAGTATACTACAGGTTCCGGGAAACACCATATATTTT
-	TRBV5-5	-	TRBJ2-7	CASSLDPGQTYEQYF	TGTGCCAGCAGCTTGGACCCCGGACAGACCTACGAGCAGTACTTC
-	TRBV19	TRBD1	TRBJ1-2	CASTTGANYGYTF	TGTGCCAGTACAACAGGGGCTAACTATGGCTACACCTTC
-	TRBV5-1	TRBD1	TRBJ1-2	CASSWGDRGNYGYTF	TGCGCCAGCAGTTGGGGAGACAGGGGTAACTATGGCTACACCTTC
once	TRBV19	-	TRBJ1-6	CASSRGRNNSPLHF	TGTGCCAGTAGTAGGGGGAGGAATAATTCACCCCTCCACTTT
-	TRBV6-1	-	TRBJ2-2	CASSGPPRSVDSGELFF	TGTGCCAGCAGTGGCCCCCCCCGCTCGGTCGATTCCGGGGAGCTGTTTTTT
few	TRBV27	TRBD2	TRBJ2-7	CASSLGGSYEQYF	TGTGCCAGCAGTCTGGGAGGGAGCTACGAGCAGTACTTC
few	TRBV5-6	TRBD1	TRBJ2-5	CASDKTGENQETQYF	TGTGCCAGCGACAAGACAGGGGAAAACCAAGAGACCCAGTACTTC